This T cell receptor (beta chain) comes out of a study of memory CD4+ T cells and cytomegalovirus serostatus. Across the study: This sample comes from healthy Belgian adults, eight or nine CMV seropositive, around 26 seronegative. Study-level findings and limits: The CMV-associated TCR signature appears largely within the CD4+ memory repertoire. CMV serostatus prediction reached median AUC 0.95, or 0.91 with US-trained model.

The sort gate was single viable CD3+CD4+CD8-CD45RO+ cells for memory CD4+ T cells. Points on this clone: The antigen remains undetermined.

The length of the CDR3 is 15 residues. V dropped 0 bases and J dropped 7 bases, with 13 bases sitting between them. CDR1 and CDR2 (germline): LGHNA, YSLEER. The data were produced by immunoSEQ multiplex PCR, yet TCRdb's version contains in-frame clones alone and is incomplete. The data contain 45,000 to 60,000 clones, around 83% of them singletons. The clonotype comes from an adult in good health and CMV-seropositive. The chain recombines TRBV4-3 with TRBJ2-1, with a tentative D call TRBD1 (5 bases). Material for sequencing was memory CD4+ T cells from blood. The chain's CDR3 is CASSQEGRQPNEQFF. The CDR3 DNA reads as TGCGCCAGCAGCCAAGAGGGTCGACAGCCGAATGAGCAGTTCTTC.